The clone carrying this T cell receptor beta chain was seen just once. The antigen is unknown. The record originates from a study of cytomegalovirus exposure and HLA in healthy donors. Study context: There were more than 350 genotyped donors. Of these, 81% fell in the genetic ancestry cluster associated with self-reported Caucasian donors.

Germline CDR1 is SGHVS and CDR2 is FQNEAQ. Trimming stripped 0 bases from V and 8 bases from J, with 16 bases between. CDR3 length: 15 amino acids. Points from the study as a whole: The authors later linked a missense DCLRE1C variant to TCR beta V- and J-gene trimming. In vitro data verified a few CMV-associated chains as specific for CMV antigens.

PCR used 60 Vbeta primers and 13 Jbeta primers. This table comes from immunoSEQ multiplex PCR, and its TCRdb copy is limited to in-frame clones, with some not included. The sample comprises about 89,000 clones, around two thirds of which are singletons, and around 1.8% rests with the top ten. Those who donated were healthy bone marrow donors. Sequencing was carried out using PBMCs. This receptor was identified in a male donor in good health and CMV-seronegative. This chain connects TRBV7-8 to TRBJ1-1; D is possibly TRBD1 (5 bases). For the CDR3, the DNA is TGTGCCAGCAGCTTAGCCCACAGGAGATGGGCAGAAGCTTTCTTT. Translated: CASSLAHRRWAEAFF.